This T cell receptor beta chain was observed in a study of T cells in Graves' hyperthyroidism and ophthalmopathy. Study results and caveats: A model using 13 V-J features told ophthalmopathy apart from stable hyperthyroidism.

Researchers took RNA transcripts and amplified the TCR beta CDR3 regions from them. HTBI primers were the set used in a first-round RT-PCR of the TCR CDR3. TCRdb analysed the multiplex PCR reads with MiXCR anew, one entry per CDR3 protein. The sample includes roughly 350,000 distinct CDR3 sequences, roughly 15% of them seen just once. In regard to this clonotype: Its matching antigen is unknown.

Deletions cut 2 bases from V and 7 bases from J, with 9 bases between. Germline CDR1 and CDR2: SEHNR and FQNEAQ (reference sequence). The CDR3 has 13 residues. The sequencing sample was made of blood. This rearrangement joins TRBV7-9 to TRBJ1-3, with D possibly matching TRBD1 (5 bases). This sequence originates from a woman aged 25 to 45 with Graves' ophthalmopathy. CDR3 nucleotide sequence: TGTGCCAGCAGCTTACGCAGGGAGAACACCATATATTTT. It yields the protein CASSLRRENTIYF.